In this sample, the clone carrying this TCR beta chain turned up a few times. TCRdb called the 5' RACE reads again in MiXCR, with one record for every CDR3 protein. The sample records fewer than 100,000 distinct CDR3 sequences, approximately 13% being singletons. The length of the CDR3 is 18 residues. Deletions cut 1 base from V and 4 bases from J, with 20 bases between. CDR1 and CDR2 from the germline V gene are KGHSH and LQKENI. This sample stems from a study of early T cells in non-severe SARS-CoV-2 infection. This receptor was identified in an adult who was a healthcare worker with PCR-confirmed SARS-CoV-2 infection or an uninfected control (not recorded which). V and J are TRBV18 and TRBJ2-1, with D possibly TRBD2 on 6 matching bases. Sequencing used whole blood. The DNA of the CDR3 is TGTGCCAGCTCACCACGGGCGGGGATTGAGGGAAGTTACAATGAGCAGTTCTTC. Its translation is CASSPRAGIEGSYNEQFF.